The TCR beta chain under discussion was sequenced for a study of cytomegalovirus exposure and HLA in healthy donors. It was with 60 Vbeta and 13 Jbeta primers that the PCR ran. Generated by immunoSEQ multiplex PCR, the TCRdb table keeps only in-frame clones and is missing some. There are some 97,000 clones in the sample; around 75% occur only once, and 4% to 5.5% lies in the top ten. CDR3 length: 14 amino acids. CDR1 is SNHLY, CDR2 FYNNEI, per germline. The V end lost 1 base, the J end lost 4 bases, and 8 bases lay between the germline ends. As concerns this clone: Its cognate antigen is unknown.

General study points: Presence/absence analysis assumed near-uniform sequencing depth across donors. Researchers had no immune exposure information except CMV serostatus available. It was in a later analysis that TCR association rates were seen to vary by HLA locus, highest for DRB1 and lowest for HLA-C. The likely explanation for a cluster of highly shared sequence variants was sequencing artifact.

Sequenced: PBMCs. The chain combines TRBV2 with TRBJ1-5; no firm D call. The origin of this receptor is a woman aged 18-29 years in good health and CMV-seropositive. In nucleotides, the CDR3 is TGTGCCAGCAGTGAAGTTGGCGGGAATCAGCCCCAGCATTTT. Translated: CASSEVGGNQPQHF.